This is a list of T cell receptor beta chains from one sample in a study of shared clonotypes between healthy human individuals. Method: immunoSEQ multiplex PCR; TCRdb's copy keeps in-frame clones and lacks some. The repertoire consists of fewer than 2.5 million clones, with roughly 93% occurring once and the leading ten covering roughly 0.36%. The sample comprised naive CD4+ T cells from PBMCs. Receptors were obtained from a man between 18 and 35 years old in good health. Some clones in this sample may be carry-over from other donors' samples. The CDR3 runs from the conserved cysteine through the conserved F or W. The order of the fields is D gene, clone size, V gene, J gene, CDR3 DNA, CDR3 protein. The D gene is left open where the match is weak. Part of the rows lack a size; the others show once, few, many or a class for expanded clones.

>.|.|TRBV5-4|TRBJ1-2
TGTGCCAGCAGCTCCCCGGAGGGAGCTGATGACAACTATGGCTACACCTTC
CASSSPEGADDNYGYTF
>.|.|TRBV19|TRBJ1-2
TGTGCCAGTAGTATAGTAGTGGGGACGCGAGGCTACACCTTC
CASSIVVGTRGYTF
>TRBD1|once|TRBV5-1|TRBJ2-7
TGCGCCAGCAGCCCAGGGACAGGGCAGGACGGCGAGCAGTACTTC
CASSPGTGQDGEQYF
>TRBD1|once|TRBV7-3|TRBJ2-1
TGTGCCAGCAGCCCCGGGACAGGGCGTTACAATGAGCAGTTCTTC
CASSPGTGRYNEQFF
>TRBD1|.|TRBV5-1|TRBJ1-5
TGCGCCAGCAGCTCTGACCCCAACAGGGGACAGCCCCAGCATTTT
CASSSDPNRGQPQHF
>.|.|TRBV7-2|TRBJ1-2
TGTGCCAGCAGCTTAGCGAGACAGGCTAACTCCTACACCTTC
CASSLARQANSYTF
>.|.|TRBV9|TRBJ2-1
TGTGCCAGCAGCGTATCTACCGGGAGAGAGTTCAATGAGCAGTTCTTC
CASSVSTGREFNEQFF
>TRBD2|.|TRBV11-1|TRBJ2-1
TGTGCCAGCAGCCGACTAGCGGGAGACCACAATGAGCAGTTCTTC
CASSRLAGDHNEQFF
>.|few|TRBV6-5|TRBJ1-1
TGTGCCAGCCTTTCGGCCACTGAAGCTTTCTTT
CASLSATEAFF
>.|.|TRBV7-8|TRBJ2-1
TGTGCCAGCAGCTTAGCGCTCGGGTTTATGATCTCTGAGCAGTTCTTC
CASSLALGFMISEQFF
>TRBD2|.|TRBV5-1|TRBJ2-2
TGCGCCAGCAGCCCCCTAGCGGGAGACACCACCGGGGAGCTGTTTTTT
CASSPLAGDTTGELFF
>.|.|TRBV15|TRBJ2-3
TGTGCCACCAGCAGAGAGCTGAGCGGTGGGGCAGATACGCAGTATTTT
CATSRELSGGADTQYF
>.|.|TRBV18|TRBJ1-4
TGTGCCAGCTCACCAAACCGGGCTAATGAAAAACTGTTTTTT
CASSPNRANEKLFF
>TRBD1|.|TRBV6-1|TRBJ2-5
TGTGCCAGCAGGACGACAGGGGGCGTGAAGACCCAGTACTTC
CASRTTGGVKTQYF
>TRBD2|.|TRBV2|TRBJ2-1
TGTGCCAGCAGTGGCGGGAGGGCCTTCAATGAGCAGTTCTTC
CASSGGRAFNEQFF
>.|.|TRBV10-2|TRBJ1-5
TGCGCCAGCAACGACGGATCCTGGCAGCCCCAGCATTTT
CASNDGSWQPQHF
>.|.|TRBV7-3|TRBJ1-2
TGTGCCAGCAGCCCCCAGGGTACACCGAACTATGGCTACACCTTC
CASSPQGTPNYGYTF
>.|.|TRBV19|TRBJ2-7
TGTGCCAGCAGGGCGACACGGGAGACCTACGAGCAGTACTTC
CASRATRETYEQYF
>.|.|TRBV29-1|TRBJ2-6
TGCAGCGCAGGCGCGGGGGCTGGTGGGGCCAACGTCCTGACTTTC
CSAGAGAGGANVLTF
>TRBD2|.|TRBV28|TRBJ2-2
TGTGCCAGCAGTTTACCCAAACTTGGACTAGCGGGAGCCACCGGGGAGCTGTTTTTT
CASSLPKLGLAGATGELFF
>.|once|TRBV29-1|TRBJ2-1
TGCAGCGTTGCAAGATACAATGAGCAGTTCTTC
CSVARYNEQFF
>TRBD2|once|TRBV27|TRBJ2-7
TGTGCCAGCAGGCCTACTTCTAGCGGATCCATTTACGAGCAGTACTTC
CASRPTSSGSIYEQYF
>TRBD1|once|TRBV4-1|TRBJ1-4
TGCGCCAGCAGCCAAGACGGGGACAGGGGGAGCGAAAAACTGTTTTTT
CASSQDGDRGSEKLFF
>.|.|TRBV7-2|TRBJ1-1
TGTGCCAGCAGCTTATTACCAGGGCTATTGAACACTGAAGCTTTCTTT
CASSLLPGLLNTEAFF
>.|once|TRBV10-3|TRBJ2-1
TGTGCCATCAGACAGGACTCGGCCTACAATGAGCAGTTCTTC
CAIRQDSAYNEQFF
>.|.|TRBV21-1|TRBJ2-7
TGTGCCAGCAGCAAAAGTTATGGGACTAGCGCCCCTCACCTCTACGAGCAGTACTTC
CASSKSYGTSAPHLYEQYF